This T cell receptor (beta chain) was profiled in a study of response to subunit inactivated influenza vaccine. Study results and limitations: That few new T cells are recruited by each seasonal influenza vaccination was the authors' suggestion.

This clonotype was seen a handful of times. Antigen: not known. TCRdb re-called the RT-PCR reads with MiXCR, one entry per CDR3 protein. The table lists more than 550,000 distinct CDR3 sequences, around 11% of them singletons. These data were also filed under a second study, of T cells expressing NK-cell markers. That report adds: Template switching by 5'RACE with UMIs generated the TCR beta cDNA. Within the sequenced cohort of eight donors, seven exhibited HCMV seropositivity and one was seronegative. The study found these clonotypes also leading the CD3+CD56-NKG2C+ fraction in a few donors. The study left the HCMV specificity of expanded NKG2C+ T cell clones unresolved.

The source was PBMCs from blood, collected on the day of vaccination. This TCR was sampled from a man aged 50 to 59 who received an inactivated influenza vaccine.

CDR3 amino acids: CASSPPSGIPETQYF. The CDR3 DNA reads as TGTGCCAGCAGCCCTCCCAGCGGGATACCGGAGACCCAGTACTTC. V and J are TRBV12-3 or TRBV12-4 and TRBJ2-5; TRBD2 aligns across 7 bases. The CDR3 covers 15 residues. V shed 6 bases and J 5 bases; nucleotides not matched to a gene: 12.